These 19 T cell receptor beta chains were all obtained from the same sample, sequenced in a study of OX40 agonist ivuxolimab in advanced cancers. Assay used: immunoSEQ multiplex PCR; TCRdb lists only in-frame clones, some missing. The sample includes around 60,000 clones, about 85% of them seen just once. Sequenced material: CD4+ or CD8+ T cells sorted from blood, taken in a trial of the OX40 agonist ivuxolimab. The source is an adult with an advanced solid tumor such as melanoma, head and neck, liver or kidney cancer.

This clone was detected only a few times. The rearrangement links TRBV28 to TRBJ1-2; no clear D. CDR3 length equals 10 residues. Trimming left V 6 bases short and J 4 bases short, with 3 bases between. Germline V CDR1 and CDR2: MDHEN, SYDVKM. The chain's CDR3 is CASRGYGYTF. The DNA for the CDR3 is TGTGCCAGCAGAGGCTATGGCTACACCTTC.

This rearrangement joins TRBV6-1 to TRBJ2-2; no firm D call. Germline values: CDR1 MNHNS, CDR2 SASEGT. V was trimmed by 2 bases and J by 4 bases, leaving 14 bases between them. The CDR3 extends over 16 amino acids. CDR3 protein: CASSEWAASSTGELFF. Here the CDR3 DNA reads TGTGCCAGCAGTGAATGGGCAGCCTCCTCCACCGGGGAGCTGTTTTTT.

This rearrangement joins TRBV6-1 to TRBJ2-2; D ambiguous. The CDR3 covers 16 residues. Germline-derived CDR1 and CDR2 are MNHNS and SASEGT. Deletions cut 2 bases from V and 9 bases from J, with 19 bases between. Here the CDR3 DNA reads TGTGCCAGCAGTGAACACGGCTATGATGTTAGTCGGGAGCTGTTTTTT. Its protein is CASSEHGYDVSRELFF.

V is TRBV4-2 and J is TRBJ2-2; TRBD1 might be the D (6 bases). The CDR3 extends over 17 amino acids. V gave up 4 bases and J gave up 0 bases, with 15 bases separating them. Germline assignment: CDR1 LGHNA and CDR2 YNFKEQ. The CDR3 DNA sequence: TGTGCCAGCAGCCTGACTCAGGGGTCTACGAACACCGGGGAGCTGTTTTTT. Protein product: CASSLTQGSTNTGELFF.

The chain couples TRBV5-1 to TRBJ2-1; D is tentatively TRBD1 or TRBD2 (6 bases each). The CDR3 is made up of 14 amino acids. Trimming stripped 0 bases from V and 8 bases from J, with 12 bases between. CDR1 SGHRS and CDR2 YFSETQ come from the germline V gene. CDR3 sequence (DNA): TGCGCCAGCAGCTTGGGCCTGGGGGGCGATGAGCAGTTCTTC. Translation gives CASSLGLGGDEQFF.

The chain uses TRBV28 and TRBJ1-2, with TRBD1 identical over 7 bases. This CDR3 is built from 14 residues. V lost 5 bases, J lost 4 bases, and 7 bases stayed unmatched. Germline lookup yields CDR1 MDHEN and CDR2 SYDVKM. CDR3 in DNA: TGTGCCAGCAGTCAGGCGGACAGGACCTATGGCTACACCTTC. Its protein product is CASSQADRTYGYTF.

The chain employs TRBV14 and TRBJ1-4; 9 positions match TRBD1. Germline CDR1 is SGHDN and CDR2 is FVKESK. Trimming removed 4 bases from V and 4 bases from J; junction bases left unmatched: 7. The CDR3 contains 16 residues. CDR3 in amino acids: CASSLTPGQGNEKLFF. The CDR3 nucleotides read TGTGCCAGCAGCCTAACACCGGGACAGGGTAATGAAAAACTGTTTTTT.

The chain employs TRBV4-1 and TRBJ2-6; weak D call: TRBD1 (5 bases). Trimming pared 4 bases from V and 0 bases from J, leaving 16 bases between. The CDR3 sequence is 18 residues long. Germline CDR1 and CDR2: MGHRA and YSYEKL. In DNA, the CDR3 is TGCGCCAGCAGCCTTTGGGGCTCCCAAGACTCTGGGGCCAACGTCCTGACTTTC. Protein product: CASSLWGSQDSGANVLTF.

The chain employs TRBV6-5 and TRBJ2-1, with 10 bases identical to TRBD2. Per germline, CDR1 MNHEY and CDR2 SVGAGI. The CDR3 is 15 amino acids. V lost 0 bases and J lost 4; bases outside the gene matches: 0. The CDR3 DNA reads TGTGCCAGCAGTTACTCAGCGGGGGGGTACAATGAGCAGTTCTTC. Protein sequence: CASSYSAGGYNEQFF.

In its sample, this clone was seen once. V is TRBV2 and J is TRBJ1-1; D uncertain. V lost 10 bases to trimming and J lost 3 bases, with 6 bases between them. The germline CDR1 and CDR2 sequences are SNHLY and FYNNEI. CDR3 length: 10 amino acids. CDR3 sequence: CANQYTEAFF. CDR3 coding DNA: TGTGCCAACCAGTACACTGAAGCTTTCTTT.

The V and J genes are TRBV6-6 and TRBJ2-7; 7 bases agree with TRBD2. The length of the CDR3 is 14 residues. The V segment lost 0 bases and the J segment 4 bases; nucleotides outside the gene matches: 3. Germline CDR1 reads MNHNY; CDR2 reads SVGAGI (reference sequence). The chain's CDR3 is CASSYSAGAYEQYF. The CDR3 nucleotides read TGTGCCAGCAGTTACTCTGCGGGAGCGTACGAGCAGTACTTC.

The chain uses TRBV2 and TRBJ1-5, with 9 bases aligning to TRBD1. The germline V gene encodes CDR1 SNHLY and CDR2 FYNNEI. Losses at the gene ends were 5 bases for V and 6 bases for J; bases not matched to a gene: 8. CDR3 length: 15 amino acids. CDR3 amino acids: CASSQDRGGIQPQHF. In DNA form, the CDR3 reads TGTGCCAGCAGTCAGGACAGGGGAGGAATTCAGCCCCAGCATTTT.

The rearrangement uses TRBV5-4 and TRBJ2-5; TRBD2 aligns across 8 bases. V shed 4 bases, J shed 1 base, and the junction held 9 bases outside the gene matches. The CDR3 has 16 amino acids. Per germline, CDR1 SGHNT and CDR2 YYREEE (reference sequence). The CDR3 protein is CASSPGLAGGQETQYF. The CDR3 DNA follows: TGTGCCAGCAGCCCCGGGCTAGCGGGCGGCCAAGAGACCCAGTACTTC. Full variable domain (remainder filled in from reference TRBV5-4 and TRBJ2-5): ETGVTQSPTHLIKTRGQQVTLRCSSQSGHNTVSWYQQALGQGPQFIFQYYREEENGRGNFPPRFSGLQFPNYSSELNVNALELDDSALYLCASSPGLAGGQETQYFGPGTRLLVL.

The chain links TRBV5-8 to TRBJ2-1, with a tentative D call TRBD1 (5 bases). The CDR3 is 15 amino acids. CDR1 and CDR2 (germline): SGHTS, YDEGEE. The V gene lost 0 bases and the J gene lost 3 bases, with 10 bases spanning the gap. The CDR3 loop reads CASSLGQSIYNEQFF. CDR3 coding DNA: TGTGCCAGCAGCTTGGGACAGAGCATCTACAATGAGCAGTTCTTC.

The J gene is TRBJ2-1, the V gene TRBV6-6, with 8 bases fitting TRBD2. CDR3 size: 14 residues. The V gene's germline CDR1 is MNHNY and CDR2 SVGAGI (reference sequence). V shed 4 bases and J 9 bases; nucleotides not matched to a gene: 8. The CDR3 is CASSLQAGVGEQFF. CDR3 sequence (DNA): TGTGCCAGCAGTTTGCAAGCGGGAGTGGGTGAGCAGTTCTTC.

The chain is built from TRBV19 and TRBJ2-5; 9 bases align to TRBD1. The germline CDR1 and CDR2 sequences are LNHDA and SQIVND (reference sequence). V lost 5 bases, J lost 5 bases, and 9 bases stayed unmatched. This CDR3 has 15 amino acids. CDR3 sequence reads: CASSEGQGFKETQYF. For the CDR3, the DNA is TGTGCCAGTAGTGAGGGACAGGGTTTTAAGGAGACCCAGTACTTC. Complete variable domain (other parts from reference TRBV19 and TRBJ2-5): DGGITQSPKYLFRKEGQNVTLSCEQNLNHDAMYWYRQDPGQGLRLIYYSQIVNDFQKGDIAEGYSVSREKKESFPLTVTSAQKNPTAFYLCASSEGQGFKETQYFGPGTRLLVL.

The rearrangement joins TRBV7-8 to TRBJ2-3; 7 bases fit TRBD2. This CDR3 region has 15 residues. Unmatched junction bases numbered 15, after V lost 7 bases and J lost 8 bases. Germline loops: CDR1 SGHVS, CDR2 FQNEAQ. CDR3 residues: CASNLLAAPGGTQYF. DNA for the CDR3: TGTGCCAGCAACCTCCTAGCGGCCCCGGGTGGTACGCAGTATTTT.

This rearrangement joins TRBV6-4 to TRBJ1-2, with unresolved D. V dropped 5 bases and J dropped 2 bases, with 9 bases sitting between them. From germline, CDR1 is MRHNA and CDR2 SNTAGT. The CDR3 has 13 residues. CDR3: CASSRNGNYGYTF. CDR3 nucleotides: TGTGCCAGCAGTAGAAACGGGAACTATGGCTACACCTTC.

V gene TRBV18 combines with J gene TRBJ1-3; 7 bases are shared with TRBD1. V gave up 5 bases and J gave up 0 bases; unmatched junction bases: 7. Germline V lookup: CDR1 KGHSH, CDR2 LQKENI. This CDR3 has 16 amino acids. The CDR3 loop reads CASSSSGQSSGNTIYF. The DNA of the CDR3 is TGTGCCAGCTCATCCTCGGGACAGAGCTCTGGAAACACCATATATTTT.